The clone carrying this TCR beta chain came up many times. This specimen comes from a study of T cells in Graves' hyperthyroidism and ophthalmopathy. Exclusion of a patient resulted from uncontrolled infection, other autoimmune disease, pregnancy or lactation. The PBMCs were taken from roughly 9.3 ml of fresh peripheral blood. TCR beta CDR3 regions were amplified from RNA. The HTBI primer set drove a first-round RT-PCR of the TCR CDR3. TCRdb processed the multiplex PCR reads anew with MiXCR; each CDR3 protein has one entry. The repertoire holds about 410,000 distinct CDR3 sequences, with under 15% as singletons. V was shortened by 4 bases and J by 7 bases, with 10 bases between the two germline ends. This CDR3 contains 12 residues. Looked up from germline, CDR1 is LGHDT and CDR2 is YNNKEL (reference sequence).

Sequences were obtained from blood. The source is a man younger than 30 with Graves' ophthalmopathy. V gene TRBV3-1 combines with J gene TRBJ2-5; D is tentatively TRBD1 or TRBD2 (5 bases each). The CDR3 loop is CASSPGTGTQYF. CDR3 DNA: TGTGCCAGCAGCCCGGGGACGGGGACCCAGTACTTC.